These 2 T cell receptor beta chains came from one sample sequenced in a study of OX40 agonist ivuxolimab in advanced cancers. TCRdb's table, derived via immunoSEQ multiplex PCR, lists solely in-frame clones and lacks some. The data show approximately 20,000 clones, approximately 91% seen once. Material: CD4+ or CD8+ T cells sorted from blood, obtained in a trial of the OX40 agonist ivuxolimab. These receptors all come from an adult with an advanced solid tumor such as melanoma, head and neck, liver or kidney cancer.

The CDR3 DNA reads TGTGCCAGCAGCTCCGGGACAGGGTTCGATTACAATGAGCAGTTCTTC. Translated: CASSSGTGFDYNEQFF. The rearrangement links TRBV7-8 to TRBJ2-1; 9 positions agree with TRBD1. The CDR3 consists of 16 residues. Germline CDR1 and CDR2: SGHVS and FQNEAQ. V dropped 4 bases and J dropped 4; count of bases not matched to a gene: 8.

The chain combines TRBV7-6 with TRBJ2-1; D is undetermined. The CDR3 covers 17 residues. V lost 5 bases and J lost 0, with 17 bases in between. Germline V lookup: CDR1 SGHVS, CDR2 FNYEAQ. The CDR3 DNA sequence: TGTGCCAGCAGCCCCCTAGTTTCTTGGAGCTCCTACAATGAGCAGTTCTTC. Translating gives CASSPLVSWSSYNEQFF.